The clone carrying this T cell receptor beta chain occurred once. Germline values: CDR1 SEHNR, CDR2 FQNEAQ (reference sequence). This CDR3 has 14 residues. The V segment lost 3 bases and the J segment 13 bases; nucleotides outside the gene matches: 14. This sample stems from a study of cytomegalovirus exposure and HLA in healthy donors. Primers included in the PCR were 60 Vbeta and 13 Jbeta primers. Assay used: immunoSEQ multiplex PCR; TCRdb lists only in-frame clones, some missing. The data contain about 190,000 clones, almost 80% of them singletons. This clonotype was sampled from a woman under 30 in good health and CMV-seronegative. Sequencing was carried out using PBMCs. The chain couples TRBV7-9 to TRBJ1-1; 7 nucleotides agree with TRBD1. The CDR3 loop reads CASSFPGAGGKVFF. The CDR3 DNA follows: TGTGCCAGCAGCTTTCCGGGAGCAGGGGGTAAGGTTTTCTTT.